This TCR beta chain was retrieved from a study of blood T cell repertoires in COVID-19. Study at large: The United States, Italy and Spain supplied acute and convalescent COVID-19 samples.

Germline CDR1 LNHDA, CDR2 SQIVND (reference sequence). The CDR3 has 13 amino acids. V lost 6 bases, J lost 5 bases, and 11 bases lay in between. Assay used: immunoSEQ multiplex PCR; TCRdb lists only in-frame clones, some missing. Found here are 120,000 to 150,000 clones, 79% of them singletons; the top ten hold 3.5% to 4.5%. Material for sequencing was peripheral blood. The TCR sequence derives from a man in his sixties with acute or convalescent COVID-19. This chain uses TRBV19 with TRBJ2-1; D is possibly TRBD1 (6 bases). The CDR3 nucleotides are TGTGCCAGTAGCCGACAGGTTAACAATGAGCAGTTCTTC. Its translation: CASSRQVNNEQFF.